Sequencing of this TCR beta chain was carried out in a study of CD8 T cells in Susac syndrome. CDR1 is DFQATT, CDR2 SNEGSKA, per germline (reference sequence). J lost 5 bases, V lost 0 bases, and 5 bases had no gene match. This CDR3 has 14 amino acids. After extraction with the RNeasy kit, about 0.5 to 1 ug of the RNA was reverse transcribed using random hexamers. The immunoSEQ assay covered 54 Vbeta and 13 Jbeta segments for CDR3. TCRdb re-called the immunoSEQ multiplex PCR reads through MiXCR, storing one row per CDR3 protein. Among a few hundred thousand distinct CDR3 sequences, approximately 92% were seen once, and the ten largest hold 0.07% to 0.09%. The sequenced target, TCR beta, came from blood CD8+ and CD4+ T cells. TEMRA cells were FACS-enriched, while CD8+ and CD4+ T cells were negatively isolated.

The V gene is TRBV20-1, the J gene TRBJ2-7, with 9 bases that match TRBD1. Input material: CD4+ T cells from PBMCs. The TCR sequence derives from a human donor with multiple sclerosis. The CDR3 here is CSARDRDRVHEQYF. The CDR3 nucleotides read TGCAGTGCTAGAGATAGGGACAGGGTCCACGAGCAGTACTTC.